This is a list of T cell receptor beta chains from one sample in a study of cytomegalovirus exposure and HLA in healthy donors. Sequencing used immunoSEQ multiplex PCR; TCRdb keeps in-frame clones, though not all of them. The sample consists of some 93,000 clones, roughly 63% of them appearing once. Sequencing used PBMCs. All receptors come from a boy aged 5 to 17 in good health and CMV-seropositive. The CDR3 runs from the conserved cysteine through the conserved F or W. Each record gives: clone size, J gene, V gene, D gene, CDR3 DNA, CDR3 protein. The D gene is left open where the match is weak. The size of a clone is reported for some rows only, either as once, few or many, or as a class for expanded clones.

abundance: few
j_gene: TRBJ2-7
v_gene: TRBV7-2
d_gene: TRBD1
CDR3nt: TGTGCCAGCAGTAATTCCGGACAGGGAAACTACGAGCAGTACTTC
CDR3aa: CASSNSGQGNYEQYF

abundance: few
j_gene: TRBJ1-2
v_gene: TRBV30
d_gene: -
CDR3nt: TGTGCCTGGGCGTATAACTATGGCTACCCCTTC
CDR3aa: CAWAYNYGYPF

abundance: -
j_gene: TRBJ2-3
v_gene: TRBV9
d_gene: TRBD2
CDR3nt: TGTGCCAGCAGCATGACTAGCCTAAGCACAGATACGCAGTATTTT
CDR3aa: CASSMTSLSTDTQYF

abundance: -
j_gene: TRBJ1-3
v_gene: TRBV5-1
d_gene: -
CDR3nt: TGCGCCAGCAGCTTGACCACAGGGACCGGAAACACCATATATTTT
CDR3aa: CASSLTTGTGNTIYF

abundance: -
j_gene: TRBJ2-7
v_gene: TRBV7-2
d_gene: -
CDR3nt: TGTGCCAGCAGCTTAGTAGACGGACTCTTGGGCGAGCAGTACTTC
CDR3aa: CASSLVDGLLGEQYF

abundance: few
j_gene: TRBJ1-2
v_gene: TRBV5-1
d_gene: -
CDR3nt: TGCGCCAGCAGCAAGGACAGATATGGCTACACCTTC
CDR3aa: CASSKDRYGYTF

abundance: -
j_gene: TRBJ2-7
v_gene: TRBV6-1
d_gene: -
CDR3nt: TGTGCCAGCAGTGTGGGACACTCAAGCTCCTACGAGCAGTACTTC
CDR3aa: CASSVGHSSSYEQYF

abundance: -
j_gene: TRBJ2-7
v_gene: TRBV19
d_gene: -
CDR3nt: TGTGCCAGTAGTATGCTGGGGGGTGAGCAGTACTTC
CDR3aa: CASSMLGGEQYF

abundance: -
j_gene: TRBJ2-2
v_gene: TRBV9
d_gene: TRBD2
CDR3nt: TGTGCCAGCAGCGTAGAACTAGCGGGGGCTGGTCACACCGGGGAGCTGTTTTTT
CDR3aa: CASSVELAGAGHTGELFF

abundance: -
j_gene: TRBJ2-7
v_gene: TRBV19
d_gene: TRBD1
CDR3nt: TGTGCCAGTAGCCTCCGGGACAGCTCCTACGAGCAGTACTTC
CDR3aa: CASSLRDSSYEQYF

abundance: -
j_gene: TRBJ2-3
v_gene: TRBV19
d_gene: -
CDR3nt: TGTGCCAGTAGTTCTCGCGGGGGCCGAGGATCAGATACGCAGTATTTT
CDR3aa: CASSSRGGRGSDTQYF

abundance: -
j_gene: TRBJ2-7
v_gene: TRBV29-1
d_gene: -
CDR3nt: TGCAGCGCTACAAGGAGCTCCTACGAGCAGTACTTC
CDR3aa: CSATRSSYEQYF

abundance: -
j_gene: TRBJ2-2
v_gene: TRBV2
d_gene: -
CDR3nt: TGTGCCAGCAGCCCCCAAAGGGGGACCGGGGAGCTGTTTTTT
CDR3aa: CASSPQRGTGELFF

abundance: -
j_gene: TRBJ2-2
v_gene: TRBV5-1
d_gene: -
CDR3nt: TGCGCCAGCAGCCATCTAGGCTCCGACACCGGGGAGCTGTTTTTT
CDR3aa: CASSHLGSDTGELFF

abundance: -
j_gene: TRBJ1-4
v_gene: TRBV6-1
d_gene: -
CDR3nt: TGTGCCAGCAGTGAAGCGCTCAGGGAAAAACTGTTTTTT
CDR3aa: CASSEALREKLFF

abundance: few
j_gene: TRBJ1-2
v_gene: TRBV29-1
d_gene: TRBD1
CDR3nt: TGCAGCGTTGAAGGGGACAGGGGAACCAACTATGGCTACACCTTC
CDR3aa: CSVEGDRGTNYGYTF

abundance: -
j_gene: TRBJ1-5
v_gene: TRBV27
d_gene: -
CDR3nt: TGTGCCAGCAGTTCCGACCCCTTTCGGGGGTCCAATCAGCCCCAGCATTTT
CDR3aa: CASSSDPFRGSNQPQHF

abundance: -
j_gene: TRBJ1-1
v_gene: TRBV23-1
d_gene: TRBD1
CDR3nt: TGCGCCAGCAGTCACATCAGGCGGGACAGCGACACTGAAGCTTTCTTT
CDR3aa: CASSHIRRDSDTEAFF

abundance: -
j_gene: TRBJ1-1
v_gene: TRBV6-5
d_gene: -
CDR3nt: TGTGCCAGCAAGTACCGTGGGGCAGGAGAAGCTTTCTTT
CDR3aa: CASKYRGAGEAFF

abundance: -
j_gene: TRBJ2-7
v_gene: TRBV6-1
d_gene: -
CDR3nt: TGTGCCAGCAGTAACAAAGGTGGGAGGTACGAGCAGTACTTC
CDR3aa: CASSNKGGRYEQYF

abundance: -
j_gene: TRBJ2-7
v_gene: TRBV30
d_gene: -
CDR3nt: TGTGCCTGGAGTATAGCCGGATGCGAGCAGTACTTC
CDR3aa: CAWSIAGCEQYF

abundance: -
j_gene: TRBJ2-4
v_gene: TRBV7-9
d_gene: TRBD1
CDR3nt: TGTGCCAGCAGTTTCCAGGGGGAAGGGAACATTCAGTACTTC
CDR3aa: CASSFQGEGNIQYF

abundance: -
j_gene: TRBJ1-1
v_gene: TRBV6-1
d_gene: -
CDR3nt: TGTGCCAGTAGAGACAGAGCTGAAGCTTTCTTT
CDR3aa: CASRDRAEAFF

abundance: -
j_gene: TRBJ1-1
v_gene: TRBV4-1
d_gene: TRBD1
CDR3nt: TGCGCCAGCAGCTCTCAGGACAGGGATGACACTGAAGCTTTCTTT
CDR3aa: CASSSQDRDDTEAFF